The T cell receptor beta chain under discussion was sequenced for a study of T cell repertoires in cytomegalovirus infection. Study summary: Public TCR beta signatures were indicative of both CMV infection and a matching HLA type. Findings of the study overall: HLA-C-restricted, CMV-specific TCR beta clonotypes were dominant ex vivo. Accumulated public TCR beta family frequency recognized individuals carrying CMV together with the relevant HLA.

In this sample, this clonotype turned up a few times. Its cognate antigen is unknown. MiXCR was run by TCRdb on the reads, yielding one entry per CDR3 protein. The sample lists under 300,000 distinct CDR3 sequences; less than 25% were seen once. From germline, CDR1 is MNHEY and CDR2 SMNVEV (reference sequence). This CDR3 region has 13 residues. Trimming removed 3 bases at V and 9 bases at J, with 12 bases between. Specimen: cultured PBMCs, collected from culture after CMV antigen stimulation. This receptor was identified in a human donor in good health (CMV status not recorded). Some clones in this sample may be carry-over from other donors' samples. The chain uses TRBV27 and TRBJ2-1, with TRBD2 as a possible D gene (5 bases). CDR3 nucleotides: TGTGCCAGCAGTTTGAGGGTCTGGGGTGAGCAGTTCTTC. This translates into CASSLRVWGEQFF.